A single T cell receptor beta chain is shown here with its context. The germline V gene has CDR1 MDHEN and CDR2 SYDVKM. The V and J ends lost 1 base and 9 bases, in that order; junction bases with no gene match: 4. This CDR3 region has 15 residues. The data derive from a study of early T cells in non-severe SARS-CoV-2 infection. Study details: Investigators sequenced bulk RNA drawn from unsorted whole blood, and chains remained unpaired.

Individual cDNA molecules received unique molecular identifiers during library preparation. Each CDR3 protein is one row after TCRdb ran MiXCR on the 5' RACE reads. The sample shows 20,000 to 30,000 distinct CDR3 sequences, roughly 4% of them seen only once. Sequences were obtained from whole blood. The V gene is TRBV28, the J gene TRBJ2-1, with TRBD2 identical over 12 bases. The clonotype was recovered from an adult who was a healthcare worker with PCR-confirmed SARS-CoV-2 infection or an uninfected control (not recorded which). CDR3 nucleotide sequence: TGTGCCAGCAGTTTATCTCCTAGCGGGAGGGGTGAGCAGTTCTTC. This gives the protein CASSLSPSGRGEQFF.